The next 18 T cell receptor beta chains were all read from a single sample in a study of T cell responses to AZD1222 COVID-19 vaccine. Sequenced by immunoSEQ multiplex PCR; TCRdb stores in-frame clones only, minus some. The table records tens of thousands of clones, over 85% of them present only once. The material sequenced was peripheral blood, taken on day 0 of AZD1222 vaccination. Receptor source: an adult in good health.

V is TRBV30 and J is TRBJ1-1, with 7 positions matching TRBD1. The junction had 8 bases not matched to a gene; V was cut back by 8 bases and J by 2 bases. The CDR3 spans 13 residues. The V gene's germline CDR1 is GTSNPN and CDR2 SVGIG (reference sequence). The CDR3 DNA reads TGTGCCCTGAACAGGGGTCCAAACACTGAAGCTTTCTTT. Protein: CALNRGPNTEAFF.

The genes are TRBV9 and TRBJ1-1; the D gene is possibly TRBD1 (6 bases). The V and J ends lost 9 bases and 1 base respectively, with 16 bases between them. The CDR3 extends over 14 amino acids. Germline V CDR1 and CDR2: SGDLS, YYNGEE. CDR3 nucleotides: TGTGCCACACCCAAGGGGGTTTCGAACACTGAAGCTTTCTTT. Translation: CATPKGVSNTEAFF.

This clone came up once. V usage is TRBV3-1 (or the pseudogene TRBV3-2) and J usage is TRBJ1-3; the match to TRBD1 covers 7 bases. The CDR3 runs 16 residues. Losses at the gene ends were 0 bases for V and 2 bases for J; bases not matched to a gene: 4. Germline V lookup: CDR1 LGHDT, CDR2 YNNKEL (reference sequence). In nucleotides, the CDR3 is TGTGCCAGCAGCCAAGATATCGGGACAGCTGGAAACACCATATATTTT. Its protein is CASSQDIGTAGNTIYF.

The chain couples TRBV11-2 to TRBJ2-7; a possible D gene is TRBD2 (5 bases). The V gene lost 3 bases and the J gene lost 1 base, with 10 bases spanning the gap. Per the germline V gene, CDR1 is SGHAT and CDR2 is FQNNGV. There are 14 residues in the CDR3. CDR3: CASSLDSMSYEQYF. CDR3 nucleotides: TGTGCCAGCAGCTTGGACTCCATGTCCTACGAGCAGTACTTC.

The chain has TRBV19 and TRBJ1-1; D unclear. CDR1 LNHDA and CDR2 SQIVND come from the germline V gene (reference sequence). The CDR3 covers 14 residues. V shed 7 bases and J shed 5 bases, with 17 bases lying between them. In DNA form, the CDR3 reads TGTGCCAGTATTCCCACACGATGGGTTACTGAAGCTTTCTTT. This codes for CASIPTRWVTEAFF.

This chain joins TRBV11-3 and TRBJ1-3; 7 bases fit TRBD1. The CDR3 has 15 residues. Germline V gives CDR1 SGHNT, CDR2 YENEEA. Unmatched junction bases numbered 3, after V lost 1 base and J lost 3 bases. The CDR3 spells CASSLGGGGGNTIYF. The CDR3 coding sequence is TGTGCCAGCAGCTTAGGAGGGGGCGGTGGAAACACCATATATTTT.

The V gene is TRBV6-2 or TRBV6-3, the J gene TRBJ1-5; TRBD1 agrees at 10 bases. Germline CDR1 and CDR2: MNHEY and SVGEGT. Trimming at V came to 5 bases and at J to 4 bases, leaving 5 bases not matched to a gene. CDR3 length equals 15 residues. The CDR3 DNA reads as TGTGCCAGCAGTCTGACAGGGGGCCTTAATCAGCCCCAGCATTTT. Encoded protein: CASSLTGGLNQPQHF.

This sequence joins TRBV7-6 and TRBJ1-4; D remains ambiguous. This CDR3 contains 20 residues. Germline V CDR1 and CDR2: SGHVS, FNYEAQ. Trimming took off 0 bases at V and 0 bases at J, with 20 bases between the two ends. The CDR3 sequence is CASSLAHATILRATNEKLFF. In DNA form, the CDR3 reads TGTGCCAGCAGCTTAGCGCACGCTACAATACTGCGGGCAACTAATGAAAAACTGTTTTTT.

This clone appeared a single time. This rearrangement joins TRBV9 to TRBJ2-7; D is unclear. The CDR3 is 14 residues long. Germline values: CDR1 SGDLS, CDR2 YYNGEE. Trimming took off 2 bases at V and 0 bases at J, with 9 bases between the two ends. The CDR3 nucleotides read TGTGCCAGCAGCGTGGACGGCCTCTCCTACGAGCAGTACTTC. Residues: CASSVDGLSYEQYF.

The chain carries TRBV7-2 and TRBJ2-5, with 8 bases fitting TRBD2. V dropped 4 bases and J dropped 5; count of bases not matched to a gene: 6. In germline, CDR1 is SGHTA, CDR2 FQGNSA. CDR3 size: 14 residues. The CDR3 sequence is CASSSGGRAETQYF. The CDR3 bases are TGTGCCAGCAGCTCGGGAGGGCGCGCCGAGACCCAGTACTTC.

The rearrangement links TRBV24-1 to TRBJ2-2, with D unresolved. The V end lost 1 base, the J end lost 6 bases, and 5 bases lay between the germline ends. Germline V gene lookup returns CDR1 KGHDR and CDR2 SFDVKD. The length of the CDR3 is 13 residues. In nucleotides, the CDR3 is TGTGCCACCAGTGATTTAGAACCCGGGGAGCTGTTTTTT. Translation gives CATSDLEPGELFF.

This chain joins TRBV6-6 and TRBJ1-1; D is perhaps TRBD1 (6 bases). The CDR3 loop spans 15 amino acids. The germline V gene has CDR1 MNHNY and CDR2 SVGAGI (reference sequence). Trimming cost V 0 bases and J 5 bases, with 13 bases left between them. The CDR3 loop is CASSYSTGGRTEAFF. For the CDR3, the DNA is TGTGCCAGCAGTTACTCAACGGGGGGCCGGACTGAAGCTTTCTTT.

This chain joins TRBV11-3 and TRBJ2-1; D remains unclear. In germline, CDR1 is SGHNT, CDR2 YENEEA. V was trimmed by 7 bases and J by 5 bases, leaving 18 bases between them. There are 15 residues in the CDR3. DNA of the CDR3: TGTGCCAGCACACTTGCCAACCTAAAGGACAATGAGCAGTTCTTC. It encodes CASTLANLKDNEQFF.

J is TRBJ1-1 and V is TRBV11-3; 8 bases map to TRBD1. The length of the CDR3 is 15 residues. CDR1 is SGHNT, CDR2 YENEEA, per germline. The junction had 7 bases not matched to a gene; V was cut back by 4 bases and J by 3 bases. CDR3 bases: TGTGCCAGCAGCTACAGACAGGGGCATTACACTGAAGCTTTCTTT. Translating it yields CASSYRQGHYTEAFF.

The sample holds one count of this clone. The J gene is TRBJ2-7, the V gene TRBV12-3 or TRBV12-4, with D perhaps TRBD2 (6 bases). V gave up 7 bases and J gave up 4 bases, with 11 bases separating them. The CDR3 loop spans 12 amino acids. CDR3 loop: CASTSGGYEQYF. The CDR3 DNA follows: TGTGCCAGCACTTCCGGGGGTTACGAGCAGTACTTC.

This sequence joins TRBV7-9 and TRBJ1-3; maybe TRBD1 (5 bases). Germline CDR1 reads SEHNR; CDR2 reads FQNEAQ (reference sequence). Trimming removed 5 bases from V and 0 bases from J, with 17 bases in between. The CDR3 is made up of 17 amino acids. The CDR3, as DNA: TGTGCCAGCAGCCATTCCGGGACGGCGAGCTCTGGAAACACCATATATTTT. Its translation: CASSHSGTASSGNTIYF.

This clone showed up just once. This sequence joins TRBV5-1 and TRBJ2-7, with 8 bases matching TRBD1. With V trimmed by 2 bases and J by 3 bases, 1 base remained unmatched. CDR1 is SGHRS and CDR2 is YFSETQ in the germline V gene. The CDR3 totals 13 residues. The CDR3 sequence is CASSLTGGYEQYF. Here the CDR3 DNA reads TGCGCCAGCAGCTTAACAGGGGGCTACGAGCAGTACTTC.

The chain employs TRBV5-8 and TRBJ1-1, with TRBD1 as a possible D gene (5 bases). This CDR3 has 16 residues. The germline gives CDR1 SGHTS, CDR2 YDEGEE. With 4 bases removed from V and 1 base from J, the gap between germline ends came to 17 bases. This CDR3 is CASSAGQPGGNTEAFF. DNA of the CDR3: TGTGCCAGCAGCGCCGGACAACCCGGCGGGAACACTGAAGCTTTCTTT. The entire variable domain, with the rest obtained from reference TRBV5-8 and TRBJ1-1, is as follows: EAGVTQSPTHLIKTRGQQATLRCSPISGHTSVYWYQQALGLGLQFLLWYDEGEERNRGNFPPRFSGRQFPNYSSELNVNALELEDSALYLCASSAGQPGGNTEAFFGQGTRLTVV.